The 11 T cell receptor beta chains in this list originate from one sample, sequenced in a study of blood T cells in healthy people across ages. The use of a sample-barcoded 5' primer and a J-beta primer mix characterized a second PCR of about 7 to 12 cycles. TCRdb passed the 5' RACE reads through MiXCR, listing each CDR3 protein once. The table has about 640,000 distinct CDR3 sequences, about 43% seen once; the top ten hold about 32%. The specimen was blood. The origin of the receptors is a man older than 75 in good health.

This clonotype was detected many times. V usage is TRBV12-3 or TRBV12-4 and J usage is TRBJ2-7; 9 bases are a match to TRBD2. V shed 7 bases, J shed 5 bases, and the junction held 12 bases outside the gene matches. The CDR3 extends over 15 amino acids. The CDR3 coding sequence is TGTGCCAGCACCCCCCTAGCGGGATCGTCCCACGAGCAGTACTTC. It encodes CASTPLAGSSHEQYF.

The chain joins TRBV27 to TRBJ2-5, with D maybe TRBD2 (5 bases). The J call could be wrong; TRBJ2-7 is a better fit for the DNA end. From germline, CDR1 is MNHEY and CDR2 SMNVEV (reference sequence). CDR3 size: 14 residues. CDR3 nucleotide sequence: TGTGCCAGCACCATGACTCGTGGGAGCTACGAGCAGTACTTC. Its translation is CASTMTRGSYEQYF.

The chain couples TRBV11-2 to TRBJ2-1, with D perhaps given as TRBD1 or TRBD2 (5 bases each). Germline V CDR1 and CDR2: SGHAT, FQNNGV. This CDR3 region has 12 residues. The V end was cut by 3 bases, the J end by 12 bases, with 12 bases between. The CDR3 DNA follows: TGTGCCAGCAGCTTGTCACCGGGACGGCAGTTCTTC. Its translation is CASSLSPGRQFF.

The chain links TRBV20-1 to TRBJ2-1; 11 nucleotides agree with TRBD2. Germline loops: CDR1 DFQATT, CDR2 SNEGSKA (reference sequence). J gave up 5 bases and V 5 bases, and 5 bases lay outside the gene matches. This CDR3 spans 14 amino acids. CDR3 residues: CSAVLAGVDNEQFF. CDR3 in DNA: TGCAGTGCTGTACTAGCGGGGGTAGACAATGAGCAGTTCTTC.

About this clonotype: This may stem from a read error, because a much larger clone lies one nucleotide away. The CDR3 loop reads CAISGTHEQYF. The DNA for the CDR3 is TGTGCCATCAGTGGAACACACGAGCAGTACTTC. The rearrangement joins TRBV10-3 to TRBJ2-7; no reliable D call. Between the trimmed V and J ends, which lost 4 bases and 5 bases, there was a span of 6 bases. CDR1 is ENHRY, CDR2 SYGVKD, per germline. The CDR3 is 11 amino acids.

This clonotype appeared many times. The genes are TRBV6-2 or TRBV6-3 and TRBJ1-2; D possibly corresponds to TRBD1 (5 bases). The germline V and J ends were trimmed by 5 bases and 8 bases, with 21 bases remaining between them. The CDR3 covers 15 residues. Germline-derived CDR1 and CDR2 are MNHEY and SVGEGT. CDR3 bases: TGTGCCAGCAGTAAAACCGGGACCTCTACGGGGGGCTACACCTTC. It yields the protein CASSKTGTSTGGYTF.

This chain uses TRBV9 with TRBJ2-1; 13 nucleotides agree with TRBD2. V dropped 4 bases and J dropped 7; count of bases not matched to a gene: 8. The CDR3 is 16 amino acids. Germline CDR1 SGDLS, CDR2 YYNGEE. CDR3 loop: CASSPRTSGSTNEQFF. The CDR3 DNA is TGTGCCAGCAGCCCTCGGACTAGCGGGAGTACGAATGAGCAGTTCTTC.

This chain connects TRBV6-8 to TRBJ1-1, with D uncertain. Germline V CDR1 and CDR2: MNHGY, SAAAGT. CDR3 length: 16 residues. V lost 2 bases, J lost 0 bases, and 13 bases lay in between. This chain's CDR3 is CASSYRRMSMNTEAFF. In DNA form, the CDR3 reads TGTGCCAGCAGTTACCGCAGGATGAGCATGAACACTGAAGCTTTCTTT.

About this clonotype: One end of the junction does not line up with germline, which may come from a read error. This chain links TRBV14 with TRBJ1-1; D might be TRBD1 (5 bases). The CDR3 runs to 17 residues. The V gene's germline CDR1 is SGHDN and CDR2 FVKESK. This CDR3 is CASSHAWGHKLNAEAFF. CDR3 nucleotide sequence: TGTGCCAGCAGCCATGCCTGGGGCCACAAATTGAACGCTGAAGCTTTCTTT.

The chain joins TRBV20-1 to TRBJ1-1; TRBD1 matches 7 bases. V shed 5 bases and J 5 bases; nucleotides not matched to a gene: 5. CDR3 length: 12 amino acids. Germline CDR1 is DFQATT and CDR2 is SNEGSKA (reference sequence). CDR3 region: CSAVQGGTEAFF. In DNA, the CDR3 is TGCAGTGCTGTGCAGGGGGGTACTGAAGCTTTCTTT.

The sample holds a few counts of this clonotype. The chain couples TRBV6-5 to TRBJ2-5; TRBD1 aligns across 9 bases. The CDR3 extends over 14 amino acids. CDR1 is MNHEY and CDR2 is SVGAGI in the germline V gene. Unmatched junction bases numbered 9, after V lost 2 bases and J lost 11 bases. CDR3 protein: CASSYARQGVEQYF. CDR3 nucleotide sequence: TGTGCCAGCAGTTACGCGAGACAGGGGGTTGAGCAGTACTTC.